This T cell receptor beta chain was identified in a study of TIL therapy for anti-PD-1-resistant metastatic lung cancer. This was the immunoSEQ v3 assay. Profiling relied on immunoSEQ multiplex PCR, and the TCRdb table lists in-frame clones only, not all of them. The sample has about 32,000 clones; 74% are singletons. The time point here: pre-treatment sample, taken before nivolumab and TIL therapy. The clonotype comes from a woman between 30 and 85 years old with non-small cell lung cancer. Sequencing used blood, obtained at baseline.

CDR3 sequence: CASSPAGTGELFF. In DNA, the CDR3 is TGCGCCAGCAGCCCTGCCGGGACCGGGGAGCTGTTTTTT. V and J are TRBV5-1 and TRBJ2-2; D gene unclear. V was trimmed by 4 bases and J by 5 bases, leaving 9 bases between them. The CDR3 spans 13 residues. Germline assignment: CDR1 SGHRS and CDR2 YFSETQ.